One TCR beta chain is described in this entry. The antigen remains undetermined. The entry originates in a study of cytomegalovirus exposure and HLA in healthy donors. Study-wide points: Cytomegalovirus association was listed for about 170 TCR beta chains. According to reports, the classifier identified cytomegalovirus status with high specificity and sensitivity. Based on reports, TCR beta sequences accurately predicted HLA-A and HLA-B alleles for most subjects. A prior analysis recorded that most TCR beta V segments were productive about 90% or about 30% of the time.

The CDR3 spans 16 residues. V was pared by 4 bases and J by 5 bases, with 5 bases of the junction left unmatched. Germline assignment: CDR1 MGHRA and CDR2 YSYEKL. PCR used 60 Vbeta primers and 13 Jbeta primers. The repertoire was sequenced with immunoSEQ multiplex PCR; TCRdb's copy has only in-frame clones and lacks some. This table lists just under 60,000 clones. This TCR derives from a male donor in good health and CMV-seronegative. The V gene is TRBV4-1, the J gene TRBJ2-1; 13 bases fit TRBD2. Material for sequencing was PBMCs. As DNA, the CDR3 is TGCGCCAGCAGCCGAACTAGCGGGGGGGCAGACAATGAGCAGTTCTTC. It yields the protein CASSRTSGGADNEQFF.